Each of the 9 T cell receptor beta chains below was sequenced from the same sample in a study of blood T cell repertoires in COVID-19 (dated by TCRdb to 2020 to 2022). Library construction relied on the immunoSEQ multiplex PCR assay. TCRdb took over this immuneACCESS table, retaining in-frame rearrangements with V and J assigned. Such tables are incomplete; in checked studies, under half of the missing clones stem from an unresolved V gene, and the remainder is unexplained. This sample gives about 120,000 clones in total; roughly 89% of them show up just once. 3.8% of the sample is in the top ten clones. Input material: peripheral blood. Every receptor here comes from a woman in her sixties or seventies with COVID-19, enrolled during active disease.

The V and J genes are TRBV5-4 and TRBJ1-1; 8 bases are shared with TRBD1. The CDR3 runs to 16 residues. Germline CDR1 reads SGHNT; CDR2 reads YYREEE (reference sequence). V gave up 4 bases and J gave up 3 bases; unmatched junction bases: 11. This CDR3 reads CASSLGTGEGDTEAFF. DNA for the CDR3: TGTGCCAGCAGCCTAGGGACAGGCGAGGGGGACACTGAAGCTTTCTTT.

The V and J genes are TRBV27 and TRBJ2-1; 11 bases fit TRBD2. This CDR3 spans 17 amino acids. Germline CDR1 MNHEY, CDR2 SMNVEV (reference sequence). Trimming at V came to 10 bases and at J to 3 bases, leaving 14 bases not matched to a gene. The CDR3 protein is CATMGRLAGINYNEQFF. The CDR3 DNA sequence: TGTGCCACCATGGGTCGACTAGCGGGGATTAACTACAATGAGCAGTTCTTC.

This clone was detected only once. This sequence joins TRBV4-1 and TRBJ1-5, with 12 bases aligning to TRBD1. The CDR3 totals 19 residues. Germline lookup yields CDR1 MGHRA and CDR2 YSYEKL. J was trimmed by 4 bases and V by 1 base; bases with no gene match: 11. CDR3 coding DNA: TGCGCCAGCAGCCAAGGTCAGGGGACAGGGGGCTGGGGGAATCAGCCCCAGCATTTT. Its translation is CASSQGQGTGGWGNQPQHF.

V gene TRBV9 combines with J gene TRBJ2-4; D gene ambiguous. Per the germline V gene, CDR1 is SGDLS and CDR2 is YYNGEE. The length of the CDR3 is 17 residues. The germline V and J ends were trimmed by 0 bases and 0 bases, with 13 bases remaining between them. This chain's CDR3 is CASSVGSEMIAKNIQYF. CDR3 nucleotide sequence: TGTGCCAGCAGCGTAGGTTCTGAGATGATAGCCAAAAACATTCAGTACTTC.

The chain has TRBV5-4 and TRBJ2-1; 11 nucleotides agree with TRBD2. CDR1 is SGHNT, CDR2 YYREEE, per germline (reference sequence). CDR3 length: 15 residues. J lost 6 bases, V lost 1 base, and 3 bases had no gene match. Written as DNA, the CDR3 is TGTGCCAGCAGCTTGAATAGCGGGGGGGCCAATGAGCAGTTCTTC. Translating gives CASSLNSGGANEQFF.

This chain links TRBV18 with TRBJ1-4; 7 nucleotides match TRBD1. There are 16 residues in the CDR3. Losses at the gene ends were 1 base for V and 3 bases for J; bases not matched to a gene: 5. CDR1 is KGHSH and CDR2 is LQKENI in the germline V gene. CDR3 sequence reads: CASSPRGQAPNEKLFF. The CDR3 DNA reads TGTGCCAGCTCACCACGAGGACAGGCCCCTAATGAAAAACTGTTTTTT.

This chain joins TRBV5-1 and TRBJ1-2; D is undetermined. The CDR3 is made up of 13 amino acids. The germline CDR1 and CDR2 sequences are SGHRS and YFSETQ. Trimming removed 4 bases at V and 2 bases at J, with 9 bases between. The CDR3 DNA reads TGCGCCAGCAGCGACGACATAAACTATGGCTACACCTTC. Its translation is CASSDDINYGYTF.

This chain's CDR3 is CASRGDRGSGNTIYF. CDR3 coding DNA: TGTGCCAGCAGGGGGGACAGGGGTTCTGGAAACACCATATATTTT. The V gene is TRBV6-5, the J gene TRBJ1-3; 10 bases are shared with TRBD1. CDR3 length: 15 residues. Germline-derived CDR1 and CDR2 are MNHEY and SVGAGI. V lost 6 bases, J lost 1 base, and 3 bases stayed unmatched.

DNA of the CDR3: TGTGCCACCAAGGGGACAGGGTTTTACTATGGCTACACCTTC. Its translation is CATKGTGFYYGYTF. V is TRBV25-1 and J is TRBJ1-2, with TRBD1 matching over 9 bases. Trimming took 10 bases from V and 3 from J; bases not matched to a gene: 9. Germline-derived CDR1 and CDR2 are MGHDK and SYGVNS. There are 14 residues in the CDR3.